This note documents a single TCR beta chain sequence. The sample is drawn from a study of cytomegalovirus exposure and HLA in healthy donors. PCR was performed using 60 Vbeta and 13 Jbeta primers. The protocol was immunoSEQ multiplex PCR, while the TCRdb copy is restricted to in-frame clones and leaves out a portion. The data hold roughly 110,000 clones, with 77% observed a single time. CDR1 and CDR2 from the germline V gene are MGHRA and YSYEKL. Trimming took off 1 base at V and 11 bases at J, with 9 bases between the two ends. The CDR3 spans 13 residues. The TCR comes from a man aged 35-49 years in good health and CMV-seropositive. Sequenced: PBMCs. This chain connects TRBV4-1 to TRBJ1-6; D is uncertain. The CDR3 loop is CASSQGGRTPLHF. The CDR3 DNA reads as TGCGCCAGCAGCCAAGGAGGGCGTACACCCCTCCACTTT.